Listed below are T cell receptor beta chains from one sample, sequenced in a study of OX40 agonist ivuxolimab in advanced cancers. This table comes from immunoSEQ multiplex PCR, and its TCRdb copy is limited to in-frame clones, with some not included. The sample has around 68,000 clones; roughly nine tenths are singletons. Sequenced here: CD4+ or CD8+ T cells sorted from blood, sampled in a trial of the OX40 agonist ivuxolimab. The receptors were sampled from an adult with an advanced solid tumor such as melanoma, head and neck, liver or kidney cancer. Both conserved end residues are part of each CDR3. The order of the fields is V gene, D gene, J gene, clone size, CDR3 protein, CDR3 DNA. The D gene is left open where the match is weak. The size entry is marked missing in some rows and otherwise reads once, few, many or a size class.

TRBV5-1	TRBD1	TRBJ2-7	.	CASSLGPPGQASSSSYEQYF	TGCGCCAGCAGCTTGGGACCCCCGGGACAGGCCTCTTCTTCCTCCTACGAGCAGTACTTC
TRBV28	.	TRBJ1-6	.	CASSMNRGRALHF	TGTGCCAGCAGCATGAATCGGGGACGAGCCCTCCACTTT
TRBV6-1	.	TRBJ2-1	.	CASSEANGVHNEQFF	TGTGCCAGCAGTGAAGCGAACGGGGTTCACAATGAGCAGTTCTTC
TRBV30	.	TRBJ1-1	.	CAWRVSLNTEAFF	TGTGCCTGGAGGGTGAGCTTGAACACTGAAGCTTTCTTT
TRBV19	TRBD1	TRBJ1-4	.	CASSSKDRVNEKLFF	TGTGCCAGTAGTTCGAAGGACAGGGTGAATGAAAAACTGTTTTTT
TRBV27	.	TRBJ1-5	.	CASSFDSNQPQHF	TGTGCCAGCAGTTTTGATAGCAATCAGCCCCAGCATTTT
TRBV28	.	TRBJ2-1	few	CASSPRRDYNEQFF	TGTGCCAGCAGTCCTAGGCGGGACTACAATGAGCAGTTCTTC
TRBV30	.	TRBJ1-1	few	CAWSVKGKNTEAFF	TGTGCCTGGAGTGTAAAGGGAAAGAACACTGAAGCTTTCTTT
TRBV5-1	.	TRBJ1-1	once	CVSRPSQIQIEAFF	TGCGTCAGCAGACCGTCCCAAATACAGATTGAAGCTTTCTTT
TRBV27	.	TRBJ2-5	.	CALGQQETQYF	TGTGCCTTGGGGCAGCAAGAGACCCAGTACTTC
TRBV10-3	TRBD2	TRBJ2-3	.	CVISEPLLAGNTDTQYF	TGTGTCATCAGTGAGCCGCTACTAGCGGGGAACACAGATACGCAGTATTTT
TRBV19	.	TRBJ1-5	.	CASSQTLIAQPQHF	TGTGCCAGTAGTCAAACCCTAATAGCGCAACCCCAGCATTTT
TRBV23-1	.	TRBJ2-5	.	CASSQSQTGEGETQYF	TGCGCCAGCAGTCAATCTCAAACAGGGGAGGGGGAGACCCAGTACTTC
TRBV5-1	.	TRBJ1-2	.	CASSLEGGGDALGYTF	TGCGCCAGCAGCTTGGAGGGCGGGGGAGACGCCCTTGGCTACACCTTC
TRBV2	.	TRBJ1-2	.	CASSEGWGGATGYTF	TGTGCCAGCAGTGAAGGGTGGGGGGGCGCGACCGGCTACACCTTC
TRBV5-1	TRBD2	TRBJ2-1	.	CASSSGLAGGNNEQFF	TGCGCCAGCAGCTCTGGACTAGCGGGTGGGAACAATGAGCAGTTCTTC
TRBV5-5	TRBD1	TRBJ1-1	.	CASSMDREAFF	TGTGCCAGCAGCATGGACAGGGAAGCTTTCTTT
TRBV5-1	.	TRBJ2-5	.	CASSLEGETQYF	TGCGCCAGCAGCTTGGAAGGGGAGACCCAGTACTTC
TRBV25-1	TRBD1	TRBJ2-7	few	CASSRDREYEQYF	TGTGCCAGCAGTAGGGACAGGGAATACGAGCAGTACTTC
TRBV5-1	.	TRBJ2-6	.	CASSLEGAGANVLTF	TGCGCCAGCAGCTTGGAAGGAGCAGGGGCCAACGTCCTGACTTTC
TRBV5-1	.	TRBJ1-1	few	CASSLVFPTEAFF	TGCGCCAGCAGCTTGGTCTTCCCAACTGAAGCTTTCTTT
TRBV28	.	TRBJ1-4	.	CASSEGGPNEKLFF	TGTGCCAGCAGTGAAGGGGGTCCTAATGAAAAACTGTTTTTT
TRBV5-1	TRBD2	TRBJ2-3	.	CASSPGTSGLSTDTQYF	TGCGCCAGCAGCCCTGGGACTAGCGGGCTCAGCACAGATACGCAGTATTTT
TRBV9	TRBD1	TRBJ2-7	.	CASSVGGTGLEQYF	TGTGCCAGCAGCGTAGGGGGGACAGGGCTCGAGCAGTACTTC
TRBV5-1	TRBD2	TRBJ2-3	.	CASSREGDTQYF	TGCGCCAGCAGCAGGGAGGGGGATACGCAGTATTTT
TRBV28	.	TRBJ1-5	.	CASTGYSNQPQHF	TGTGCCAGCACGGGGTATAGCAATCAGCCCCAGCATTTT
TRBV6-5	TRBD2	TRBJ2-7	.	CASSYGLAGDEQYF	TGTGCCAGCAGTTACGGGCTAGCGGGAGATGAGCAGTACTTC
TRBV2	TRBD2	TRBJ2-7	once	CASRAGLAGEQYF	TGTGCCAGCAGAGCCGGACTAGCCGGCGAGCAGTACTTC
TRBV15	TRBD1	TRBJ2-5	.	CATSRDWDSQVETQYF	TGTGCCACCAGCAGAGATTGGGACAGTCAGGTCGAGACCCAGTACTTC
TRBV25-1	.	TRBJ2-7	.	CASRQQGVSYEQYF	TGTGCCAGCAGACAACAGGGAGTCTCATACGAGCAGTACTTC